Here is one T cell receptor (beta chain) with its context. Its target is unknown. The study drew its donors from healthy HIV-negative adults without recent acute infections or vaccinations. The V and J ends lost 6 bases and 5 bases, in that order; junction bases with no gene match: 4. The CDR3 is 13 amino acids. Germline V lookup: CDR1 MNHEY, CDR2 SMNVEV (reference sequence). These data come from a study of shared clonotypes between healthy human individuals. The overall study: Three CD4 naive, three CD4 memory, two CD8 naive and one CD8 memory plate were used per donor. Notes on the study in general: Generally, estimated richness proved larger in naive subsets than it did in memory subsets. The diversity represented, both genetic and in exposure history, was limited by few donors.

The method was immunoSEQ multiplex PCR; TCRdb's version includes in-frame clones alone and lacks a portion of them. The sample has about 2.3 million clones; roughly 90% are singletons. Material: naive CD4+ T cells from PBMCs. Subset indicated: CD45RA+ positively selected. The source of this sequence is a man between 18 and 35 years old in good health. Some clones in this sample may be carry-over from other donors' samples. The gene calls are TRBV27 and TRBJ2-7; 10 nucleotides align to TRBD2. CDR3 sequence: CASRLAGQNEQYF. CDR3 coding DNA: TGTGCCAGCAGACTAGCGGGACAGAACGAGCAGTACTTC.